Shown below are 19 T cell receptor beta chains from a single sample sequenced in a study of T cells in Graves' hyperthyroidism and ophthalmopathy. Amplified regions were TCR beta CDR3 sequences from RNA transcripts. HTBI primers were employed in a first-round RT-PCR of the TCR CDR3. MiXCR, applied by TCRdb to the multiplex PCR reads, yields one record per CDR3 protein. The sample has hundreds of thousands of distinct CDR3 sequences, 40% to 55% seen once; the top ten hold less than 9%. Sequenced input: peripheral blood or thyroid tissue (not recorded which). All receptors come from an adult man with Graves' disease, either hyperthyroidism or ophthalmopathy (not recorded which).

There are a few counts of this clonotype. The rearrangement links TRBV11-2 to TRBJ1-4; the D gene is possibly TRBD1 (5 bases). Trimming left V 3 bases short and J 1 base short, with 9 bases between. The CDR3 sequence is 15 residues long. The V gene's germline CDR1 is SGHAT and CDR2 FQNNGV. The CDR3 DNA is TGTGCCAGCAGCTTCAACGACAGAACTAATGAAAAACTGTTTTTT. Protein: CASSFNDRTNEKLFF.

In its sample, this clonotype was seen many times. The V gene is TRBV5-6, the J gene TRBJ2-5, with a tentative D call TRBD2 (6 bases). CDR3 length: 13 residues. Germline loops: CDR1 SGHDT, CDR2 YYEEEE. The V end lost 4 bases, the J end lost 2 bases, and 9 bases lay between the germline ends. The CDR3 sequence: CASSDGLQETQYF. In nucleotides, the CDR3 is TGTGCCAGCAGCGACGGACTACAAGAGACCCAGTACTTC.

The chain joins TRBV7-2 to TRBJ1-2; the match to TRBD1 covers 7 bases. CDR1 and CDR2 (germline): SGHTA, FQGNSA. Losses at the gene ends were 2 bases for V and 1 base for J; bases not matched to a gene: 4. The CDR3 has 15 amino acids. The CDR3 coding sequence is TGTGCCAGCAGCTTACTGGGGGACAGTAACTATGGCTACACCTTC. It yields the protein CASSLLGDSNYGYTF.

This clonotype was seen a single time. The chain carries TRBV20-1 and TRBJ2-6; D gene ambiguous. CDR1 and CDR2 from the germline V gene are DFQATT and SNEGSKA (reference sequence). The CDR3 runs to 12 residues. V lost 3 bases to trimming and J lost 2 bases, with 2 bases between them. The CDR3 spells CSASTGANVLTF. The CDR3 DNA is TGCAGTGCTAGTACTGGGGCCAACGTCCTGACTTTC.

This clonotype came up many times. This chain links TRBV25-1 with TRBJ2-5, with a weak D call TRBD1 (6 bases). Germline CDR1 reads MGHDK; CDR2 reads SYGVNS. Trimming stripped 5 bases from V and 5 bases from J, with 12 bases between. The CDR3 spans 13 residues. CDR3 coding DNA: TGTGCCAGCAGTCTCACAGGGTGGGAGACCCAGTACTTC. Encoded protein: CASSLTGWETQYF.

This clonotype was counted between two and nine times. The chain couples TRBV14 to TRBJ1-1; D is perhaps TRBD1 (5 bases). The length of the CDR3 is 14 residues. Trimming took 2 bases from V and 5 from J, leaving 12 bases between them. Germline V lookup: CDR1 SGHDN, CDR2 FVKESK. The CDR3 reads CASSQPGRRTEAFF. CDR3 DNA: TGTGCCAGCAGCCAACCAGGGCGGCGGACTGAAGCTTTCTTT.

This chain joins TRBV19 and TRBJ1-4; D is perhaps TRBD1 (6 bases). The germline gives CDR1 LNHDA, CDR2 SQIVND (reference sequence). CDR3 length: 19 amino acids. V was cut by 6 bases and J by 5 bases, with 28 bases left in between. The CDR3 loop is CASRRFGGRARGGNEKLFF. CDR3 DNA sequence: TGTGCCAGTAGACGATTTGGAGGAAGGGCCAGGGGAGGGAATGAAAAACTGTTTTTT.

V is TRBV2 and J is TRBJ1-2, with D perhaps matching TRBD1 (6 bases). The CDR3 is 14 amino acids. Between the trimmed V and J ends, which lost 7 bases and 5 bases, there was a span of 17 bases. From germline, CDR1 is SNHLY and CDR2 FYNNEI. Here the CDR3 reads CASMIGTMGYGYTF. In DNA form, the CDR3 reads TGTGCCAGCATGATAGGGACAATGGGGTATGGCTACACCTTC.

The CDR3 sequence: CASSDSGDNQPQHF. DNA for the CDR3: TGTGCCAGCAGTGATTCGGGAGACAATCAGCCCCAGCATTTT. The rearrangement uses TRBV2 and TRBJ1-5, with unresolved D. The germline gives CDR1 SNHLY, CDR2 FYNNEI. The CDR3 consists of 14 residues. Trimming shortened V by 3 bases and J by 3 bases, and 9 bases separated the two germline ends.

V usage is TRBV29-1 and J usage is TRBJ2-7; 9 positions agree with TRBD1. Germline V gives CDR1 SQVTM, CDR2 ANQGSEA. The CDR3 has 14 residues. V dropped 4 bases and J dropped 4; count of bases not matched to a gene: 8. This CDR3 is CSVVTGGTVYEQYF. CDR3 coding DNA: TGCAGCGTTGTGACAGGGGGGACCGTATACGAGCAGTACTTC.

The CDR3: CASSIFSRGAHGYTF. CDR3 coding DNA: TGTGCCAGTAGTATATTCAGCAGGGGGGCTCATGGCTACACCTTC. V and J are TRBV25-1 and TRBJ1-2; 7 bases fit TRBD1. Germline values: CDR1 MGHDK, CDR2 SYGVNS. V lost 9 bases and J lost 6; bases outside the gene matches: 16. This CDR3 spans 15 amino acids.

This clonotype was detected a few times. This chain uses TRBV20-1 with TRBJ1-5, with 7 positions matching TRBD1. The ends lost 4 bases at V and 2 bases at J; junction bases unmatched: 14. The CDR3 has 17 residues. Looked up from germline, CDR1 is DFQATT and CDR2 is SNEGSKA (reference sequence). The CDR3 sequence: CSAIRGPVGGGNQPQHF. Here the CDR3 DNA reads TGCAGTGCTATAAGGGGGCCGGTCGGTGGGGGCAATCAGCCCCAGCATTTT.

The gene calls are TRBV7-9 and TRBJ1-2; D is unclear. V gave up 3 bases and J gave up 3 bases, with 11 bases separating them. The CDR3 loop spans 14 amino acids. The germline CDR1 and CDR2 sequences are SEHNR and FQNEAQ (reference sequence). The CDR3 sequence is CASSLAGEDYGYTF. CDR3 nucleotides: TGTGCCAGCAGCTTGGCTGGGGAGGACTATGGCTACACCTTC.

The chain joins TRBV7-8 to TRBJ2-5; the match to TRBD1 covers 7 bases. The CDR3 spans 14 residues. Germline V gene data show CDR1 as SGHVS and CDR2 as FQNEAQ. V lost 4 bases to trimming and J lost 5 bases; unmatched junction nucleotides: 7. The CDR3 protein is CASSSTGIGETQYF. The CDR3 DNA sequence: TGTGCCAGCAGCTCGACAGGGATTGGGGAGACCCAGTACTTC.

J is TRBJ1-1 and V is TRBV29-1; 11 bases fit TRBD1. The CDR3 spans 15 residues. CDR1 SQVTM and CDR2 ANQGSEA come from the germline V gene. V trimming: 7 bases; J trimming: 4 bases; junction bases outside the gene matches: 11. CDR3 region: CSAGQGAGKSTEAFF. For the CDR3, the DNA is TGCAGCGCCGGACAGGGGGCAGGGAAGAGCACTGAAGCTTTCTTT.

This clonotype occurred once. Because the CDR3 is missing its conserved closing phenylalanine or tryptophan, this is likely a read error. This rearrangement joins TRBV7-2 to TRBJ1-1, with D perhaps TRBD1 (5 bases). The CDR3 contains 15 residues. The germline V gene has CDR1 SGHTA and CDR2 FQGNSA. The CDR3 loop reads CASRPQGIRNTEAFL. Here the CDR3 DNA reads TGCGCCAGCAGACCTCAGGGCATCAGGAACACTGAAGCTTTCCTT.

A remark on this clonotype: A clone one base away is much larger, so this may be a read error. This chain connects TRBV7-2 to TRBJ2-7, with D perhaps matching TRBD2 (6 bases). Between the trimmed V and J ends, which lost 1 base and 5 bases, there was a span of 15 bases. This CDR3 spans 15 amino acids. Germline V gene lookup returns CDR1 SGHTA and CDR2 FQGNSA. The chain's CDR3 is CASSLGQGGIHEQYF. CDR3 nucleotides: TGTGCCAGCAGCTTAGGGCAGGGAGGTATCCACGAGCAGTACTTC.

The rearrangement links TRBV7-8 to TRBJ2-2; TRBD2 matches at 14 bases. V lost 6 bases, J lost 3 bases, and 9 bases stayed unmatched. This CDR3 is 18 amino acids long. Germline assignment: CDR1 SGHVS and CDR2 FQNEAQ. Written as DNA, the CDR3 is TGTGCCAGCAGTTACTCCAAGGGACTAGCGGGAGACACCGGGGAGCTGTTTTTT. Translating it yields CASSYSKGLAGDTGELFF.

The V call is TRBV10-3, the J call TRBJ1-3, with 8 bases fitting TRBD1. There are 15 residues in the CDR3. With 4 bases clipped from V and 2 bases from J, the junction kept 4 bases outside the gene matches. Germline V lookup: CDR1 ENHRY, CDR2 SYGVKD. Here the CDR3 DNA reads TGTGCCATCAGTGCCCAGGGGGCGACTGGAAACACCATATATTTT. It translates to CAISAQGATGNTIYF.